This T cell receptor (beta chain) was found in a study of cytomegalovirus exposure and HLA in healthy donors. Study overall: The 100 to 150 validation repertoires matched the roughly 700 first-cohort repertoires in platform, a later analysis reported.

Measured with immunoSEQ multiplex PCR; TCRdb has only the in-frame clones, and not every one. The sample lists approximately 190,000 clones; about 79% were seen once. From the roughly 110-subject validation cohort, which was separate from the roughly 710-subject first cohort, the donors were drawn. A remark on this clone: Its antigen is still unknown.

Study-wide results and caveats: Three CMV-associated chains proved CMV antigen-specific in vitro. Many donors shared some public TCRs, even though most TCR sequences were rare.

Material for sequencing was PBMCs. This sequence was found in a woman aged 25-40 years in good health and CMV-seropositive.

CDR3 DNA: TGTGCCAGCAGGGAATATCTGACCTCAACCCCGAGGCGAGAGACCCAGTACTTC. This gives the protein CASREYLTSTPRRETQYF. The genes are TRBV2 and TRBJ2-5; D is uncertain. This CDR3 spans 18 amino acids. Germline CDR1 reads SNHLY; CDR2 reads FYNNEI. V was cut by 6 bases and J by 4 bases, with 27 bases left in between.